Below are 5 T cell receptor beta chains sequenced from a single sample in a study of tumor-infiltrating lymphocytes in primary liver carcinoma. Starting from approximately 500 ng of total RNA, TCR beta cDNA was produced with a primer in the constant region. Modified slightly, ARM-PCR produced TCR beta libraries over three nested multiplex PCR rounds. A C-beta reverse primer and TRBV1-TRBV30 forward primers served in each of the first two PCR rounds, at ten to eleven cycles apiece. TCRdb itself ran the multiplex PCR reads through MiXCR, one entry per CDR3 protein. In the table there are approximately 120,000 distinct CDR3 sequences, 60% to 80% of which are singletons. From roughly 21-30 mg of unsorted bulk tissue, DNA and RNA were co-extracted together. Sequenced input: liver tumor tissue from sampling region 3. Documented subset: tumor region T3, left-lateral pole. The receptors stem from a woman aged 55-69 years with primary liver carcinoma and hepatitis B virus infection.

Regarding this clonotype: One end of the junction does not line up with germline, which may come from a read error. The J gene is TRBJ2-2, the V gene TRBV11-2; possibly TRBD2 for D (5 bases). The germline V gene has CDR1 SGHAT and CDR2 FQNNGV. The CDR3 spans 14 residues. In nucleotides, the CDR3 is TGTGTCAGCAGCCTTATGGGGAACACCGGGGAGTTGTTTTTT. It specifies CVSSLMGNTGELFF.

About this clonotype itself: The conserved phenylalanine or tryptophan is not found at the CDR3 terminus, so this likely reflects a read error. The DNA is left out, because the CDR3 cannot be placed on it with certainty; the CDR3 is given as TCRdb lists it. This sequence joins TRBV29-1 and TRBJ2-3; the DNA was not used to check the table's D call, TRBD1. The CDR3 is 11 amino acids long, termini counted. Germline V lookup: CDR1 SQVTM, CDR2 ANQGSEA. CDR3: CSVAYRERVYL.

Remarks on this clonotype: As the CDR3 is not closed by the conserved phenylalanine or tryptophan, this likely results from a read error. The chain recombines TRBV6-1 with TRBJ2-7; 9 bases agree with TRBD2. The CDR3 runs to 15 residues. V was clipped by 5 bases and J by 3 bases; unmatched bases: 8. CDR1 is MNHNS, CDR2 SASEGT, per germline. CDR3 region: CASSHLAGGGYEQYI. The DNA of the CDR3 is TGTGCCAGCAGTCATCTGGCGGGAGGGGGCTACGAGCAGTACATT.

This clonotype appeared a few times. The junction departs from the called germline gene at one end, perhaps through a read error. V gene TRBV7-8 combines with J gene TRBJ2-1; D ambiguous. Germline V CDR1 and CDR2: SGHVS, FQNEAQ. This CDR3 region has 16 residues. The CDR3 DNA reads TGTGCCAGCAGCCCCCGTCAGGCACTCTCCTACAATGAGCAGCTCTTC. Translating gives CASSPRQALSYNEQLF.

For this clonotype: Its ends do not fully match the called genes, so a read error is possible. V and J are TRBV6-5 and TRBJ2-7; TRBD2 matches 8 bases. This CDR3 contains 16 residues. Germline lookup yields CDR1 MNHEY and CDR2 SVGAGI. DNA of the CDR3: TGTGCCAGCAGTTACCAACCGGTAGCGGGGCCCTACGACCAGTACTTC. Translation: CASSYQPVAGPYDQYF.